What follows are 26 T cell receptor beta chains derived from one specimen sequenced in a study of blood T cell repertoires in COVID-19. Clones were read by immunoSEQ multiplex PCR, and TCRdb kept only the in-frame ones, dropping some. The table lists 150,000 to 200,000 clones, approximately 85% of them singletons. Sample: peripheral blood. The receptors were gathered from a woman at least 80 years old with acute or convalescent COVID-19.

This clone was seen only once. V gene TRBV30 combines with J gene TRBJ2-1; 11 positions match TRBD2. The J segment lost 15 bases and the V segment lost 1 base, leaving 11 bases of the junction unmatched. CDR3 length: 14 residues. Germline V gene lookup returns CDR1 GTSNPN and CDR2 SVGIG (reference sequence). Here the CDR3 DNA reads TGTGCCTGGAGTGGAGGGACTAGCGGACGAAGCCGGTTCTTC. It encodes CAWSGGTSGRSRFF.

This chain uses TRBV7-8 with TRBJ2-1, with a tentative D call TRBD2 (6 bases). The CDR3 consists of 17 residues. The germline gives CDR1 SGHVS, CDR2 FQNEAQ. The germline V and J ends were trimmed by 5 bases and 0 bases, with 17 bases remaining between them. In DNA, the CDR3 is TGTGCCAGCAGCCTTAGAGCACTAGCTCCCTCCTACAATGAGCAGTTCTTC. Amino acids: CASSLRALAPSYNEQFF.

The rearrangement joins TRBV28 to TRBJ1-2; no clear D. This CDR3 region has 16 residues. Between the trimmed V and J ends, which lost 2 bases and 5 bases, there was a span of 18 bases. The germline CDR1 and CDR2 sequences are MDHEN and SYDVKM. CDR3 DNA: TGTGCCAGCAGTTTAGTTTTAAGTCGTTCGGGGTATGGCTACACCTTC. Translation: CASSLVLSRSGYGYTF.

The V call is TRBV12-3 or TRBV12-4, the J call TRBJ1-2; the D is unclear. CDR3 length: 13 amino acids. Trimming left V 3 bases short and J 4 bases short, with 9 bases between. Here the CDR3 reads CASSFGVPYGYTF. The CDR3 DNA is TGTGCCAGCAGTTTCGGTGTCCCCTATGGCTACACCTTC.

This chain joins TRBV5-1 and TRBJ1-6, with 9 bases aligning to TRBD1. The CDR3 covers 15 residues. J gave up 7 bases and V 3 bases, and 5 bases lay outside the gene matches. Germline V CDR1 and CDR2: SGHRS, YFSETQ. The CDR3 DNA sequence: TGCGCCAGCAGCTCCGCCGGGACAGGGAATTCACCCCTCCACTTT. Translating it yields CASSSAGTGNSPLHF.

The CDR3 region has the DNA TGTGCCAGCAGCGGGACAGGGTCTTACACTGAAGCTTTCTTT. This sequence encodes CASSGTGSYTEAFF. The rearrangement links TRBV2 to TRBJ1-1; TRBD1 aligns across 9 bases. V shed 6 bases, J shed 3 bases, and the junction held 5 bases outside the gene matches. Germline CDR1 and CDR2: SNHLY and FYNNEI. CDR3 length: 14 residues.

J is TRBJ1-1 and V is TRBV6-5; 7 positions agree with TRBD1. Germline loops: CDR1 MNHEY, CDR2 SVGAGI. This CDR3 comprises 12 residues. V dropped 4 bases and J dropped 8; count of bases not matched to a gene: 4. The CDR3 sequence: CASSSSDREAFF. The DNA of the CDR3 is TGTGCCAGCAGTTCCTCGGACAGGGAAGCTTTCTTT.

The gene calls are TRBV2 and TRBJ2-7; 7 bases line up with TRBD1. J lost 3 bases, V lost 6 bases, and 2 bases had no gene match. The CDR3 runs to 12 residues. Germline-derived CDR1 and CDR2 are SNHLY and FYNNEI. CDR3 sequence: CASRRQGYEQYF. The DNA for the CDR3 is TGTGCCAGCAGACGACAGGGCTACGAGCAGTACTTC.

This chain joins TRBV10-3 and TRBJ2-2; 11 bases map to TRBD1. Germline loops: CDR1 ENHRY, CDR2 SYGVKD. With V trimmed by 6 bases and J by 1 base, 10 bases remained unmatched. The CDR3 spans 18 residues. The CDR3 loop is CAIRTDRGQRGNTGELFF. Written as DNA, the CDR3 is TGTGCCATCAGGACGGACAGGGGGCAAAGGGGGAACACCGGGGAGCTGTTTTTT.

The genes are TRBV19 and TRBJ1-2, with D possibly matching TRBD1 (6 bases). Between the trimmed V and J ends, which lost 7 bases and 8 bases, there was a span of 17 bases. The CDR3 covers 13 residues. The V gene's germline CDR1 is LNHDA and CDR2 SQIVND (reference sequence). CDR3 in DNA: TGTGCCAGTAAGGCGGCAGGGGTTGAAGGCTACACCTTC. This sequence encodes CASKAAGVEGYTF.

The gene calls are TRBV4-3 and TRBJ1-1; TRBD1 might be the D (6 bases). Germline V CDR1 and CDR2: LGHNA, YSLEER. The V end was cut by 1 base, the J end by 7 bases, with 13 bases between. The CDR3 contains 14 residues. CDR3 coding DNA: TGCGCCAGCAGCCAAGGCAGGGGAATAAATGAAGCTTTCTTT. Residues: CASSQGRGINEAFF.

The chain is built from TRBV5-4 and TRBJ2-1; TRBD2 matches 9 bases. This CDR3 comprises 15 residues. V gave up 4 bases and J gave up 5 bases; unmatched junction bases: 7. Germline V CDR1 and CDR2: SGHNT, YYREEE (reference sequence). Here the CDR3 DNA reads TGTGCCAGCAGCCAACCCCGACTAGCGGACAATGAGCAGTTCTTC. Translating gives CASSQPRLADNEQFF.

The chain carries TRBV9 and TRBJ2-5, with no clear D. Germline values: CDR1 SGDLS, CDR2 YYNGEE. The CDR3 extends over 13 amino acids. The V gene lost 0 bases and the J gene lost 5 bases, with 8 bases spanning the gap. The CDR3 protein is CASSVGVRETQYF. The DNA of the CDR3 is TGTGCCAGCAGCGTAGGAGTCCGCGAGACCCAGTACTTC.

This clone occurred a few times. The V and J genes are TRBV18 and TRBJ2-7; TRBD1 might be the D (6 bases). V dropped 6 bases and J dropped 2 bases, with 14 bases sitting between them. The CDR3 has 14 amino acids. CDR1 is KGHSH, CDR2 LQKENI, per germline. The CDR3 region has the DNA TGTGCCAGCTCCCAGAGCAGGGGTCCCTACGAGCAGTACTTC. Translated: CASSQSRGPYEQYF.

This clone is a singleton in its sample. The chain joins TRBV3-1 (or the pseudogene TRBV3-2) to TRBJ1-5; D remains unclear. The CDR3 is 15 residues long. CDR1 is LGHDT, CDR2 YNNKEL, per germline (reference sequence). V lost 0 bases to trimming and J lost 2 bases, with 8 bases between them. The CDR3: CASSQDAAGNQPQHF. CDR3 nucleotide sequence: TGTGCCAGCAGCCAAGATGCTGCAGGCAATCAGCCCCAGCATTTT.

The CDR3 loop is CASSPPRYNEQFF. CDR3 DNA sequence: TGTGCCAGCAGTCCCCCCAGGTACAATGAGCAGTTCTTC. This rearrangement joins TRBV27 to TRBJ2-1; unclear D gene. The CDR3 has 13 residues. Between the trimmed V and J ends, which lost 5 bases and 4 bases, there was a span of 9 bases. From germline, CDR1 is MNHEY and CDR2 SMNVEV (reference sequence).

The chain employs TRBV7-9 and TRBJ1-2; TRBD1 aligns across 8 bases. Trimming removed 1 base from V and 5 bases from J; junction bases left unmatched: 3. Per germline, CDR1 SEHNR and CDR2 FQNEAQ (reference sequence). This CDR3 is 14 amino acids long. This CDR3 reads CASSLGTGLYGYTF. The CDR3 DNA is TGTGCCAGCAGCTTAGGGACAGGGTTGTATGGCTACACCTTC.

This clone was observed a few times. V gene TRBV2 combines with J gene TRBJ2-7; D gene unclear. This CDR3 has 12 amino acids. Between the trimmed V and J ends, which lost 10 bases and 0 bases, there was a span of 10 bases. Germline V CDR1 and CDR2: SNHLY, FYNNEI. CDR3 residues: CATRGVSYEQYF. CDR3 bases: TGTGCCACCCGAGGCGTCTCCTACGAGCAGTACTTC.

In this sample, this clone turned up once. The V call is TRBV2, the J call TRBJ1-3, with D perhaps matching TRBD1 (5 bases). This CDR3 comprises 15 residues. CDR1 and CDR2 from the germline V gene are SNHLY and FYNNEI. Trimming removed 3 bases from V and 0 bases from J, with 9 bases in between. The CDR3 loop is CASSDGDYSGNTIYF. In DNA form, the CDR3 reads TGTGCCAGCAGTGACGGGGACTACTCTGGAAACACCATATATTTT.

V is TRBV6-5 and J is TRBJ1-5; perhaps TRBD1 as D (6 bases). The CDR3 is 14 residues long. The germline gives CDR1 MNHEY, CDR2 SVGAGI. Trimming removed 0 bases from V and 6 bases from J, with 9 bases in between. CDR3 DNA sequence: TGTGCCAGCAGTTACTCAACAGGGAGTCAGCCCCAGCATTTT. This encodes CASSYSTGSQPQHF.

The chain uses TRBV5-4 and TRBJ2-1, with D possibly being TRBD1 (5 bases). The length of the CDR3 is 15 residues. Germline lookup yields CDR1 SGHNT and CDR2 YYREEE (reference sequence). Trimming cost V 0 bases and J 4 bases, with 11 bases left between them. CDR3 sequence reads: CASSLARARYNEQFF. The CDR3 DNA is TGTGCCAGCAGCTTGGCCAGGGCCAGGTACAATGAGCAGTTCTTC.

V is TRBV11-1 and J is TRBJ2-1; 9 nucleotides match TRBD2. With 7 bases clipped from V and 6 bases from J, the junction kept 13 bases outside the gene matches. The CDR3 consists of 16 residues. CDR1 SGHAT and CDR2 FQDESV come from the germline V gene (reference sequence). CDR3 sequence (DNA): TGTGCCAGCACCAAGCGGGGCGGGAGGGCTGGCAATGAGCAGTTCTTC. Residues: CASTKRGGRAGNEQFF.

The table lists this clone with a count of one. The V call is TRBV9, the J call TRBJ1-5, with 7 bases lining up with TRBD1. CDR3 size: 15 residues. Looked up from germline, CDR1 is SGDLS and CDR2 is YYNGEE. The J segment lost 3 bases and the V segment lost 0 bases, leaving 3 bases of the junction unmatched. The CDR3 nucleotides read TGTGCCAGCAGCGTAGGAACAGGGGACAATCAGCCCCAGCATTTT. Amino acid sequence: CASSVGTGDNQPQHF. Complete variable domain (other parts from reference TRBV9 and TRBJ1-5): DSGVTQTPKHLITATGQRVTLRCSPRSGDLSVYWYQQSLDQGLQFLIQYYNGEERAKGNILERFSAQQFPDLHSELNLSSLELGDSALYFCASSVGTGDNQPQHFGDGTRLSIL.

The V call is TRBV19, the J call TRBJ1-1, with D tentatively TRBD1 (6 bases). V was clipped by 2 bases and J by 7 bases, with 11 bases between them. The CDR3 has 13 amino acids. The germline V gene encodes CDR1 LNHDA and CDR2 SQIVND (reference sequence). This CDR3 reads CASSISGASEAFF. CDR3 sequence (DNA): TGTGCCAGTAGTATATCAGGGGCGAGTGAAGCTTTCTTT.

This clone was counted once. This rearrangement joins TRBV3-1 (or the pseudogene TRBV3-2) to TRBJ2-5; 9 bases are shared with TRBD1. From germline, CDR1 is LGHDT and CDR2 YNNKEL (reference sequence). The CDR3 runs 16 residues. J lost 4 bases, V lost 4 bases, and 10 bases had no gene match. This CDR3 is CASSRGQGRSGETQYF. CDR3 coding DNA: TGTGCCAGCAGCCGGGGACAGGGTAGGTCTGGAGAGACCCAGTACTTC.

The chain recombines TRBV7-7 with TRBJ2-3; a weak D match, TRBD2 (6 bases). CDR3 length: 15 residues. Germline lookup yields CDR1 SSHAT and CDR2 FNYEAQ (reference sequence). The V gene lost 5 bases and the J gene lost 4 bases, with 16 bases spanning the gap. CDR3: CASSPTRTNSDTQYF. The CDR3 DNA is TGTGCCAGCAGCCCGACTCGGACTAACTCAGATACGCAGTATTTT. Variable domain in full (rest from reference TRBV7-7 and TRBJ2-3): GAGVSQSPRYKVTKRGQDVTLRCDPISSHATLYWYQQALGQGPEFLTYFNYEAQPDKSGLPSDRFSAERPEGSISTLTIQRTEQRDSAMYRCASSPTRTNSDTQYFGPGTRLTVL.